A selection of T cell receptor beta chains follows, all from one sample in a study of response to subunit inactivated influenza vaccine. From the RT-PCR reads, TCRdb called clonotypes with MiXCR, one entry per CDR3 protein. The sample has about 500,000 distinct CDR3 sequences, more than 7% seen once. The sample here was PBMCs from blood, taken less than 30 months after vaccination. These receptors all stem from a man aged 45-69 years who received an inactivated influenza vaccine. Each CDR3 is given with its conserved first and last residue. A D gene is named only where the DNA matches it firmly. The size field is filled for only some rows; it gives once, few, many or a size class.

>many|TRBJ2-2|NA|TRBV7-2
TGTGCCAGCAGCCTGACCCCCCCGGGACGGCATACCGGGGAGCTGTTTTTT
CASSLTPPGRHTGELFF
>few|TRBJ2-2|TRBD1|TRBV11-3
TGTGCCAGCAGCGCTACCGGGACAGCTAACACCGGGGAGCTGTTTTTT
CASSATGTANTGELFF
>NA|TRBJ2-2|NA|TRBV7-8
TGTGCCAGCAGCTTATACCCCCGGACCGATGTCGGCACCGGGGAGCTGTTTTTT
CASSLYPRTDVGTGELFF
>NA|TRBJ2-4|NA|TRBV5-1
TGCGCCAGCAGCTTGGCCCCCTGGGCCAAAAACATTCAGTACTTC
CASSLAPWAKNIQYF
>NA|TRBJ2-7|TRBD1|TRBV11-2
TGTGCCAGCAGCGTAACAGGGGGCTCCCTCTACTCCTACGAGCAGTACTTC
CASSVTGGSLYSYEQYF
>NA|TRBJ2-5|NA|TRBV7-9
TGTGCCAGCAGCGCCCGGGACAAAGAGACCCAGTACTTC
CASSARDKETQYF
>NA|TRBJ2-5|NA|TRBV7-6
TGTGCCAGCAGCTTTTGGACTTCCGGGGAGACCCAGTACTTC
CASSFWTSGETQYF
>NA|TRBJ2-5|TRBD2|TRBV10-3
TGTGCCATCAGTGAGTCAGCTAGCGGTTTGGGGACCCAGTACTTC
CAISESASGLGTQYF
>few|TRBJ2-1|NA|TRBV18
TGTGCCAGCTCACCTGTGGGAGGCTACAATGAGCAGTTCTTC
CASSPVGGYNEQFF
>many|TRBJ1-2|TRBD1|TRBV2
TGTGCCAGCAGGGAGACAGGGGGCCATGGCTACACCTTC
CASRETGGHGYTF
>NA|TRBJ2-3|NA|TRBV15
TGTGCCACCAGCAGAGACATTGGCACAGATACGCAGTATTTT
CATSRDIGTDTQYF
>many|TRBJ2-5|TRBD2|TRBV12-3/TRBV12-4
TGTGCCAGCAGTTTGAAACTAGCGCAAGAAGAGACCCAGTACTTC
CASSLKLAQEETQYF
>NA|TRBJ2-3|NA|TRBV4-2
TGTGCCAGCAGCCAAGGGACCCCGCGGGATACGCAGTATTTT
CASSQGTPRDTQYF
>NA|TRBJ1-3|NA|TRBV6-5
TGTGCCAGCAGTTACTCGGGCACTGGAAACACCATATATTTT
CASSYSGTGNTIYF
>few|TRBJ2-2|NA|TRBV7-7
TGTGCTAGCAGACCTTGGTCCAACACCGGGGAGCTGTTTTTT
CASRPWSNTGELFF
>many|TRBJ1-1|TRBD1|TRBV6-1
TGTGCCAGCAGGAGAGGACAGGGGTTCGCTGAAGCTTTCTTT
CASRRGQGFAEAFF
>NA|TRBJ2-5|NA|TRBV28
TGTGCCAGCAGTTTGGAAGTGGCTAGCGAATCAGAGACCCAGTACTTC
CASSLEVASESETQYF
>NA|TRBJ2-3|TRBD1|TRBV2
TGTGCCAGCAGTATACAGCCAGGGGGCTATACCGGCCGCACAGATACGCAGTATTTT
CASSIQPGGYTGRTDTQYF
>NA|TRBJ2-3|NA|TRBV10-3
TGTGCCATCAGTGAGTCGCGAGGGGCGTTAGCCGATACGCAGTATTTT
CAISESRGALADTQYF
>NA|TRBJ2-1|TRBD2|TRBV20-1
TGCAGTTCCGCTACCACTAGCGGGGGATACAATGAGCAGTTCTTC
CSSATTSGGYNEQFF
>many|TRBJ2-4|NA|TRBV20-1
TGCAGTGCTATGCATGGGGGGGCCGGTCGAAAAAACATTCAGTACTTC
CSAMHGGAGRKNIQYF
>NA|TRBJ2-2|NA|TRBV28
TGTGCCAGCGGCCCAGGGAACACCGGGGAGCTGTTTTTT
CASGPGNTGELFF
>many|TRBJ2-5|TRBD2|TRBV5-1
TGCGCCAGCAGCCCACAACTAGCGGGAGGCTCCCAAGAGACCCAGTACTTC
CASSPQLAGGSQETQYF
>NA|TRBJ2-1|TRBD2|TRBV20-1
TGCAGTGCTTACCTGAGCGGGGCGGTCTACAATGAGCAGTTCTTC
CSAYLSGAVYNEQFF
>NA|TRBJ2-3|NA|TRBV2
TGTGCCAGCAGTGATGGGGCGGGGAACACAGATACGCAGTATTTT
CASSDGAGNTDTQYF
>NA|TRBJ2-7|TRBD1|TRBV24-1
TGTGCCACCAGTGATTCGGACAGGGGCTACGAGCAGTACTTC
CATSDSDRGYEQYF
>NA|TRBJ2-5|TRBD2|TRBV19
TGTGCCAGTAGAGACCCGGGACTAGCGACGGAGACCCAGTACTTC
CASRDPGLATETQYF
>NA|TRBJ1-1|TRBD1|TRBV3-1
TGTGCCAGCAGCCGAGGCCGGGACAGAGGGGCTTTCTTT
CASSRGRDRGAFF
>few|TRBJ1-5|NA|TRBV4-3
TGCGCCAGCAGCCAAGATAGAGGGCGGGATCAGCCCCAGCATTTT
CASSQDRGRDQPQHF
>many|TRBJ2-7|TRBD1|TRBV12-3/TRBV12-4
TGTGCCAGCAGTCGCCGGGACAGTGGCTACGAGCAGTACTTC
CASSRRDSGYEQYF
>NA|TRBJ2-3|NA|TRBV7-8
TGTGCCAGCAGCCTACGGTTAGCCGCCGTGGATACGCAGTATTTT
CASSLRLAAVDTQYF
>few|TRBJ1-4|NA|TRBV4-1
TGCGCCAGCAGACCGACAGGTGCAACTAATGAAAAACTGTTTTTT
CASRPTGATNEKLFF
>NA|TRBJ2-3|TRBD1|TRBV4-3
TGCGCCAGCAGAGACAGGACAGGGGGCTCAGATACGCAGTATTTT
CASRDRTGGSDTQYF
>few|TRBJ1-5|NA|TRBV20-1
TGCAGTGCTAGTAGCCCAGGGCTAGTGGATCAGCCCCAGCATTTT
CSASSPGLVDQPQHF
>few|TRBJ1-5|NA|TRBV20-1
TGCAGTGCTAGAGAAGGCGGCCCTAGCAATCAGCCCCAGCATTTT
CSAREGGPSNQPQHF
>few|TRBJ2-1|TRBD2|TRBV20-1
TGCAGTGAAGCGGGGGGGCTCTCCTACAATGAGCAGTTCTTC
CSEAGGLSYNEQFF
>few|TRBJ2-1|NA|TRBV5-1
TGCGCCAGCAGCTTGCGCGGACAGAACAATGAGCAGTTCTTC
CASSLRGQNNEQFF
>NA|TRBJ2-7|NA|TRBV5-1
TGCGCCAGCAGCTTGGGGGGGCGAGGGATGGGAGCATACGAGCAGTACTTC
CASSLGGRGMGAYEQYF
>many|TRBJ1-1|NA|TRBV9
TGTGCCAGCAGCCCCGGAAGGGTCTCCATGAACACTGAAGCTTTCTTT
CASSPGRVSMNTEAFF
>few|TRBJ2-4|NA|TRBV6-2/TRBV6-3
TGTGCCAGCAGTTACTCCGGGGCCAAAAACATTCAGTACTTC
CASSYSGAKNIQYF
>NA|TRBJ1-2|NA|TRBV6-1
TGTGCCAGCACCAAACAAGGGGGGGGCTCCTATGGCTACACCTTC
CASTKQGGGSYGYTF
>NA|TRBJ1-2|TRBD1|TRBV20-1
TGCAGTGAGACAGGGACCTTGTATGGCTACACCTTC
CSETGTLYGYTF
>NA|TRBJ2-5|NA|TRBV20-1
TGCAGTGCTTCGCCAGGACCCCGGCAAATCCAAGAGACCCAGTACTTC
CSASPGPRQIQETQYF
>few|TRBJ2-1|TRBD2|TRBV27
TGTGCCAGCAGACTAGGGACTAGCGGGGCCTACAATGAGCAGTTCTTC
CASRLGTSGAYNEQFF
>many|TRBJ1-5|NA|TRBV12-3/TRBV12-4
TGTGCCAGCAGTTTAAGTCGCAGGGAACAGCCCCAGCATTTT
CASSLSRREQPQHF
>many|TRBJ2-3|TRBD1|TRBV24-1
TGTGCCACCAGTGATTCCCCCGCGTGGGACAGTAGAGATACGCAGTATTTT
CATSDSPAWDSRDTQYF
>NA|TRBJ2-7|TRBD2|TRBV20-1
TGCAGTGCTAGACCGACTAGCTCCCTCGAGCAGTACTTC
CSARPTSSLEQYF
>many|TRBJ1-1|NA|TRBV10-3
TGTGCCATCAGTGAGCCGACGTTAGTGGGCACTGAAGCTTTCTTT
CAISEPTLVGTEAFF
>many|TRBJ2-7|NA|TRBV28
TGTGCCACTAGCCGACTCATCGGGGATCCCAGATGGTGCGAGCAGTACTTC
CATSRLIGDPRWCEQYF
>few|TRBJ1-2|NA|TRBV20-1
TGCAGTGCTAGAGAGCCCGCCGGCTACACCTTC
CSAREPAGYTF
>few|TRBJ2-4|NA|TRBV12-3/TRBV12-4
TGTGCCAGCAGTTTTAATGGTAACATTCAGTACTTC
CASSFNGNIQYF
>many|TRBJ2-7|NA|TRBV29-1
TGCAGCGTTGAATCTAGCGTGGCCTACGAGCAGTACTTC
CSVESSVAYEQYF